Sequencing of this T cell receptor (beta chain) was carried out in a study of cytomegalovirus exposure and HLA in healthy donors. Study-wide results and caveats: 16,951 TCR beta sequences were associated with HLA alleles at 0.05 false discovery rate in a later analysis. The study put 150 or so TCR beta chains on its list as cytomegalovirus-associated. Of the V segments, some could not be distinguished, including TRBV6-2 and TRBV6-3, and were excluded. Roughly even sequencing depth across donors was the assumption behind the presence/absence analyses.

As regards this clone: Its antigen remains unidentified.

In the PCR, 60 Vbeta and 13 Jbeta primers were used. The protocol was immunoSEQ multiplex PCR, while the TCRdb copy is restricted to in-frame clones and leaves out a portion. This repertoire shows 130,000 or so clones, 65% to 90% found once; its top ten account for about 2.7%. The germline V and J ends were trimmed by 4 bases and 7 bases, with 16 bases remaining between them. The CDR3 consists of 14 residues. Germline CDR1 is SGHDN and CDR2 is FVKESK. The receptor comes from a woman aged 18-35 years in good health and CMV-seropositive. The sequenced sample was PBMCs. The chain recombines TRBV14 with TRBJ1-1; D may be TRBD1 (5 bases). The CDR3 here is CASSPRLGGSEAFF. DNA for the CDR3: TGTGCCAGCAGCCCCAGGCTGGGGGGGAGTGAAGCTTTCTTT.